These 6 T cell receptor beta chains came from one sample sequenced in a study of CXCR3-negative and CXCR3-positive naive CD8 T cells. Via 5' RACE with UMI labels, TRB cDNA libraries were prepared. Following a re-call of the 5' RACE reads, TCRdb has one entry per CDR3 protein and lacks DNA. The data show 28,000 or so distinct CDR3 sequences, and the top ten clones hold about 2.8%. Sequences were obtained from naive CXCR3- CD8+ T cells from blood. The subset is: CD45RO-CCR7+CD27+CD95- naive CD8+ T cells lacking CXCR3 (TNR3-). These receptors were obtained from a human donor in good health. Some clones in this sample may be carry-over from other donors' samples.

The chain joins TRBV11-2 to TRBJ2-3. Germline CDR1 SGHAT, CDR2 FQNNGV. The CDR3 is made up of 15 amino acids. The CDR3 sequence: CASSSMTGRRDTQYF.

The chain carries TRBV20-1 and TRBJ1-1. The CDR3 is made up of 13 amino acids. Germline values: CDR1 DFQATT, CDR2 SNEGSKA (reference sequence). The CDR3: CSARVLLNTEAFF.

Measured by frequency, this clonotype is large. J is TRBJ2-2 and V is TRBV14; TCRdb's assignment of TRBD1 cannot be checked, as there is no DNA. Germline CDR1 SGHDN, CDR2 FVKESK. This CDR3 has 16 residues. CDR3 in amino acids: CASSQEDRGLVGELFF.

V usage is TRBV4-1 and J usage is TRBJ2-3. The CDR3 length is 13 residues. The germline CDR1 and CDR2 sequences are MGHRA and YSYEKL. This CDR3 is CASSHPITDTQYF.

The chain couples TRBV12-3 or TRBV12-4 to TRBJ1-1. This CDR3 has 12 amino acids. CDR3 loop: CASRDNTAGAFF.

The chain links TRBV6-2 or TRBV6-3 to TRBJ1-2. Germline V gives CDR1 MNHEY, CDR2 SVGEGT. This CDR3 is built from 13 residues. CDR3 amino acids: CASSYSPYYGYTF.